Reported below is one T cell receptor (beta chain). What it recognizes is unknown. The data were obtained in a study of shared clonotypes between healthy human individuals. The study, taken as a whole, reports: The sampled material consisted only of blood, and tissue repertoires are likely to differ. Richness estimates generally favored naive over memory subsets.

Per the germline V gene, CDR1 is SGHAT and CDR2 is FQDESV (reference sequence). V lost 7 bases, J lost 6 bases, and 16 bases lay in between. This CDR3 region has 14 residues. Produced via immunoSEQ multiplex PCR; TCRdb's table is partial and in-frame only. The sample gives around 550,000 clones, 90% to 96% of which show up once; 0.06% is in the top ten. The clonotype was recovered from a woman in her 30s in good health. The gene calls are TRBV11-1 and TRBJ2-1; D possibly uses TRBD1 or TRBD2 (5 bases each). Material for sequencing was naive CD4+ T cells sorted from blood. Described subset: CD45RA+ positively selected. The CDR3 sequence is CASTLRGFLNEQFF. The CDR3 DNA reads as TGTGCCAGCACCCTCCGGGGCTTTCTCAATGAGCAGTTCTTC.